The sequence of this T cell receptor (beta chain) was determined in a study of CD8+CD57+ T cells in acquired aplastic anemia. Genomic DNA constituted the template upon which TCR beta VDJ and CDR3 profiling was performed. TCRdb used MiXCR to reprocess the reads, holding one entry per CDR3 protein. Of 120,000 or so distinct CDR3 sequences listed, 50% to 70% are singletons. Study outcomes and limitations: No significant patient-versus-control difference appeared in CD8+ Simpson's diversity.

Only patients with CD8+CD57+ cell expansion on flow cytometry were chosen for sequencing. Germline V CDR1 and CDR2: SNHLY, FYNNEI. Trimming took 3 bases from V and 6 from J, leaving 12 bases between them. The CDR3 extends over 14 amino acids. Regarding this clonotype: Its antigen remains unidentified.

This clonotype was sampled from a human donor with aplastic anemia. Sequenced sample: sorted CD4+, CD8+, or CD8+CD57+ T cells (not recorded which) from PBMCs. The chain recombines TRBV2 with TRBJ2-1; no firm D call. CDR3 protein: CASSDQVTRNEQFF. Here the CDR3 DNA reads TGTGCCAGCAGTGACCAGGTGACCCGCAATGAGCAGTTCTTC.